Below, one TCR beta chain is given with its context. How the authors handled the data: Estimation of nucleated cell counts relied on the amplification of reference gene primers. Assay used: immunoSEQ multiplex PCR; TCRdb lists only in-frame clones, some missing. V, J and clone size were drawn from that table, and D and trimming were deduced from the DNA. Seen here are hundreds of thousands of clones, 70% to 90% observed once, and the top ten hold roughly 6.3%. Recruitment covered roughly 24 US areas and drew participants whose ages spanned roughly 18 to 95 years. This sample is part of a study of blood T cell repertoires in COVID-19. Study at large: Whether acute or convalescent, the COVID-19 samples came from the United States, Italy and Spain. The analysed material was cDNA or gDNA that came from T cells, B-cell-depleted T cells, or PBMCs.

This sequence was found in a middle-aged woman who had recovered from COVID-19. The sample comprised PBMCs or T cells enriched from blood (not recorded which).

The chain's CDR3 is CASRRGQGRNNYGYTF. The CDR3 coding sequence is TGTGCCAGCAGAAGGGGACAGGGGCGGAATAACTATGGCTACACCTTC. The chain combines TRBV3-1 (or the pseudogene TRBV3-2) with TRBJ1-2; 10 bases align to TRBD1. This CDR3 spans 16 amino acids. With V trimmed by 6 bases and J by 1 base, 8 bases remained unmatched. Germline V lookup: CDR1 LGHDT, CDR2 YNNKEL (reference sequence).